The sequence of this T cell receptor beta chain was determined in a study of vaccination and CD4 T cells after COVID-19. Whole-study context: Convalescent patients gave post-COVID blood a median about 100 days post-diagnosis, range 35 to 161. Whole-study findings and limits: Convalescent patients had 304 of 307 vaccine-specific clones showing spike mono-reactivity.

The treatment was: approximately 10-day PBMC culture with coronavirus spike peptide pools or control peptides (ViraFEST assay). Using peptide pools, antigen-specific T cells were expanded in ViraFEST before TCRs were sequenced. Wells that each held 2 million or so PBMCs were cultured with 8.5 to 10 IU/ml IL-2 and 7.5 to 10 ug/ml peptide pools. At the Johns Hopkins FTIC core, DNA taken from cultured CD4+ T cells was sequenced by way of the Oncomine TCR Beta short-read assay. TCRdb itself ran the PCR reads through MiXCR, one entry per CDR3 protein. The sample consists of approximately 9,300 distinct CDR3 sequences, roughly 63% of them appearing once. This clonotype was counted a few times. Antigen unknown. V shed 3 bases, J shed 5 bases, and the junction held 2 bases outside the gene matches. Per the germline V gene, CDR1 is SGHTA and CDR2 is FQGNSA. This CDR3 has 15 amino acids.

Sequencing was done on a sample of CD4+ T cells from blood, cultured in vitro. The clonotype was recovered from a human donor who had recovered from COVID-19. This chain uses TRBV7-2 with TRBJ2-1; 12 bases line up with TRBD2. CDR3 nucleotides: TGTGCCAGCAGCTTCGGACTAGCGGGGAACAATGAGCAGTTCTTC. It translates to CASSFGLAGNNEQFF. Full variable domain (remainder filled in from reference TRBV7-2 and TRBJ2-1): GAGVSQSPSNKVTEKGKDVELRCDPISGHTALYWYRQSLGQGLEFLIYFQGNSAPDKSGLPSDRFSAERTGGSVSTLTIQRTQQEDSAVYLCASSFGLAGNNEQFFGPGTRLTVL.